The source of this TCR beta chain is a study of T cells in women clearing cervical HPV infection. Turning to this clone: Antigen unknown. Coverage ceases 3 residues before the CDR3 finishes, and the germline J gene fills in the end.

Points from the study as a whole: Richness differences could reflect unmeasured T-cell content per sample. Repertoire richness, not evenness, was significantly elevated in CIN3+ cases versus controls.

Generated by immunoSEQ multiplex PCR, the TCRdb table keeps only in-frame clones and is missing some. This table holds 35,000 to 45,000 clones. With 7 bases clipped from V and 6 bases from J, the junction kept 8 bases outside the gene matches. CDR1 and CDR2 from the germline V gene are SGHRS and YFSETQ. CDR3 length: 13 residues. The chain combines TRBV5-1 with TRBJ1-1; 8 bases match TRBD1. Sequences were obtained from blood buffy coat. The source of this sequence is a woman aged 18-70 years with a cervical HPV16 infection that either progressed to CIN3+ or cleared (not recorded which). The CDR3 bases that were read are TGCGCCAGCCGGGCAGGGGGCGCGGCTGAA. It yields the protein CASRAGGAAE. The entire CDR3 is CASRAGGAAEAFF.